This T cell receptor (beta chain) stems from a study of cytomegalovirus exposure and HLA in healthy donors. Study-level information: Early released data had around 79 million unique TCRs, all coming from HLA-typed donors. Findings and caveats of the study: Earlier analysis found most TCR beta V segments productive about 90% or about 30% of the time. A link between a missense DCLRE1C variant and TCR beta V- and J-gene trimming emerged from a later analysis. Links to common viral pathogens appeared, in a later analysis, for several of the most significant clusters.

A note on this clone: Its specificity is not known.

A multiplex PCR was run with 60 Vbeta primers and 13 Jbeta primers. Assay used: immunoSEQ multiplex PCR; TCRdb lists only in-frame clones, some missing. Here the sample spans some 140,000 clones, 60% to 75% being singletons. The CDR3 covers 13 residues. Germline loops: CDR1 SEHNR, CDR2 FQNEAQ (reference sequence). Trimming removed 3 bases at V and 0 bases at J, with 4 bases between. This rearrangement joins TRBV7-9 to TRBJ2-3; D remains unclear. The source of this sequence is a human donor in good health. The sample taken for sequencing was PBMCs. The CDR3 here is CASSFSSTDTQYF. For the CDR3, the DNA is TGTGCCAGCAGCTTCAGTAGCACAGATACGCAGTATTTT.